This section outlines one T cell receptor (beta chain) sequence together with its context. Its antigen is still unknown. The data originate from a study of T cells after yellow fever vaccination. Findings of the study overall: Contamination by abundant bulk-population clonotypes could be present in FACS-sorted repertoires. Overall, a small share of clonotypes was seen in both CD4 and CD8 compartments.

Template switching with 5'RACE generated the TCR cDNA and added a universal primer site and UMIs. TCRdb redid the calling of the 5' RACE reads with MiXCR, one entry per CDR3 protein. This sample has over 300,000 distinct CDR3 sequences, with 6.8% found just once. Germline V gives CDR1 MGHRA, CDR2 YSYEKL. V was trimmed by 2 bases and J by 6 bases, leaving 19 bases between them. The CDR3 is 17 residues long. This specimen was PBMCs, taken about 49 days after the first yellow fever vaccination. The chain has TRBV4-1 and TRBJ2-2; D may be TRBD2 (5 bases). This clonotype was obtained from a young man who received the YFV17D yellow fever vaccine. The CDR3 region is CASSQWPAVLRAGELFF. The CDR3 nucleotides read TGCGCCAGCAGCCAATGGCCAGCGGTTCTACGCGCCGGGGAGCTGTTTTTT.